This T cell receptor (beta chain) was sequenced during a study of T cell responses to AZD1222 COVID-19 vaccine. Overall study context: Some second doses came at about 4 weeks and others at about 12 weeks; these were pooled. General study points: Donors were mostly white British, more females; clonal diversity possibly underestimated. Spike-spanning, vaccine-associated CD4 TCRs were dominant at 160-218 and 743-854. Receipt of two AZD1222 doses was followed by a rise in Spike-specific TCR breadth and depth.

A word on this clone: Its target is unknown.

Measured with immunoSEQ multiplex PCR; TCRdb has only the in-frame clones, and not every one. Here the sample spans around 130,000 clones, 90% to 95% being singletons. CDR1 MNHEY and CDR2 SMNVEV come from the germline V gene (reference sequence). The V gene lost 3 bases and the J gene lost 1 base, with 6 bases spanning the gap. There are 13 residues in the CDR3. Specimen: peripheral blood, collected on day 0 of AZD1222 vaccination. The TCR was taken from an adult in good health. This chain connects TRBV27 to TRBJ1-1, with D hard to call. This chain's CDR3 is CASSFRENTEAFF. The CDR3 bases are TGTGCCAGCAGTTTTCGGGAGAACACTGAAGCTTTCTTT.